The next 30 T cell receptor beta chains were all read from a single sample in a study of T cell changes during pregnancy in multiple sclerosis. The table came from immunoSEQ multiplex PCR; TCRdb's copy has only in-frame clones and leaves some out. The table shows about 75,000 clones, with approximately 93% occurring only once. Material: CD4+ T cells from peripheral blood mononuclear cells, obtained after pregnancy. Receptor source: a female donor with multiple sclerosis, enrolled in a pregnancy study.

The chain has TRBV27 and TRBJ2-1, with 7 positions matching TRBD2. Germline values: CDR1 MNHEY, CDR2 SMNVEV (reference sequence). J gave up 5 bases and V 5 bases, and 6 bases lay outside the gene matches. This CDR3 has 14 amino acids. The CDR3 sequence is CASSRAGLDNEQFF. CDR3 sequence (DNA): TGTGCCAGCAGTCGAGCGGGACTGGACAATGAGCAGTTCTTC.

This clone appeared once. The chain carries TRBV30 and TRBJ2-7, with D unclear. Between the trimmed V and J ends, which lost 3 bases and 3 bases, there was a span of 6 bases. This CDR3 has 11 residues. From germline, CDR1 is GTSNPN and CDR2 SVGIG (reference sequence). The CDR3 reads CAWRTNYEQYF. The CDR3 DNA sequence: TGTGCCTGGAGAACTAACTACGAGCAGTACTTC. Full variable domain (outside the CDR3, taken from reference TRBV30 and TRBJ2-7): SQTIHQWPATLVQPVGSPLSLECTVEGTSNPNLYWYRQAAGRGLQLLFYSVGIGQISSEVPQNLSASRPQDRQFILSSKKLLLSDSGFYLCAWRTNYEQYFGPGTRLTVT.

The chain joins TRBV6-6 to TRBJ2-7, with 8 nucleotides matching TRBD1. Germline V gene data show CDR1 as MNHNY and CDR2 as SVGAGI (reference sequence). The CDR3 has 15 residues. J was trimmed by 2 bases and V by 7 bases; bases with no gene match: 10. The CDR3 here is CASTSTGGRTYEQYF. The CDR3 DNA sequence: TGTGCCAGCACCAGTACAGGGGGGAGGACCTACGAGCAGTACTTC.

The chain recombines TRBV27 with TRBJ2-1; 10 nucleotides match TRBD2. The germline gives CDR1 MNHEY, CDR2 SMNVEV (reference sequence). Trimming took 5 bases from V and 5 from J; bases not matched to a gene: 12. The CDR3 totals 17 residues. The CDR3 loop is CASSLGPAGGPNNEQFF. In DNA, the CDR3 is TGTGCCAGCAGTCTAGGCCCAGCGGGAGGGCCGAACAATGAGCAGTTCTTC.

The chain combines TRBV2 with TRBJ1-1; perhaps TRBD1 as D (6 bases). Germline CDR1 is SNHLY and CDR2 is FYNNEI. V shed 6 bases and J shed 0 bases, with 11 bases lying between them. There are 14 residues in the CDR3. The CDR3 loop is CASSSQGLNTEAFF. The CDR3 coding sequence is TGTGCCAGCAGCTCACAGGGCTTGAACACTGAAGCTTTCTTT. The full variable domain, completed using reference TRBV2 and TRBJ1-1, is EPEVTQTPSHQVTQMGQEVILRCVPISNHLYFYWYRQILGQKVEFLVSFYNNEISEKSEIFDDQFSVERPDGSNFTLKIRSTKLEDSAMYFCASSSQGLNTEAFFGQGTRLTVV.

The rearrangement joins TRBV5-1 to TRBJ2-3; 10 bases agree with TRBD2. The ends lost 5 bases at V and 6 bases at J; junction bases unmatched: 6. CDR1 is SGHRS and CDR2 is YFSETQ in the germline V gene. This CDR3 spans 14 amino acids. Here the CDR3 reads CASRPGLATDTQYF. The CDR3 nucleotides read TGCGCCAGCAGACCGGGACTAGCGACGGATACGCAGTATTTT.

The gene calls are TRBV5-6 and TRBJ1-5, with 8 bases matching TRBD1. The V gene's germline CDR1 is SGHDT and CDR2 YYEEEE. The CDR3 length is 18 residues. V was pared by 2 bases and J by 0 bases, with 10 bases of the junction left unmatched. The CDR3 loop reads CASSFSGQGAYSNQPQHF. CDR3 in DNA: TGTGCCAGCAGCTTCAGCGGCCAGGGGGCTTATAGCAATCAGCCCCAGCATTTT.

The chain employs TRBV7-2 and TRBJ1-5; no reliable D call. The length of the CDR3 is 15 residues. Germline loops: CDR1 SGHTA, CDR2 FQGNSA. V was pared by 3 bases and J by 2 bases, with 11 bases between. Here the CDR3 reads CASSLDFLGNQPQHF. CDR3 DNA sequence: TGTGCCAGCAGCTTGGATTTCCTAGGCAATCAGCCCCAGCATTTT.

The chain links TRBV11-2 to TRBJ2-5, with 10 bases that match TRBD2. The CDR3 covers 15 residues. Germline V gives CDR1 SGHAT, CDR2 FQNNGV. The junction had 9 bases not matched to a gene; V was cut back by 6 bases and J by 5 bases. CDR3 DNA: TGTGCCAGCAGGGTTCCCGGGACTAGCGAGGAGACCCAGTACTTC. It specifies CASRVPGTSEETQYF.

The gene calls are TRBV30 and TRBJ2-5; D gene unclear. Per the germline V gene, CDR1 is GTSNPN and CDR2 is SVGIG (reference sequence). V dropped 1 base and J dropped 5 bases, with 5 bases sitting between them. CDR3 length equals 11 residues. The CDR3 loop is CAWSALETQYF. The CDR3 DNA sequence: TGTGCCTGGAGTGCTTTGGAGACCCAGTACTTC.

V gene TRBV7-2 combines with J gene TRBJ1-5; no clear D gene. CDR3 length: 15 residues. The ends were cut back, 0 bases at V and 7 bases at J, with 13 bases in the middle. The germline CDR1 and CDR2 sequences are SGHTA and FQGNSA. The CDR3 sequence is CASSLAGIGEQPQHF. The CDR3 DNA sequence: TGTGCCAGCAGCTTAGCAGGGATCGGGGAGCAGCCCCAGCATTTT.

V and J are TRBV7-6 and TRBJ2-1; tentative D call: TRBD2 (5 bases). Germline V gives CDR1 SGHVS, CDR2 FNYEAQ. V gave up 2 bases and J gave up 5 bases, with 10 bases separating them. This CDR3 region has 14 residues. The CDR3: CASSLSPGDNEQFF. The DNA for the CDR3 is TGTGCCAGCAGCTTATCTCCCGGGGACAATGAGCAGTTCTTC.

The count of this clone is one. This sequence joins TRBV28 and TRBJ1-4; 8 bases match TRBD1. The CDR3 is 15 amino acids. V gave up 9 bases and J gave up 3 bases; unmatched junction bases: 9. Germline lookup yields CDR1 MDHEN and CDR2 SYDVKM. In DNA form, the CDR3 reads TGTGCCAGTGCGCAGGGGGCACTGGCTAATGAAAAACTGTTTTTT. It translates to CASAQGALANEKLFF.

The chain couples TRBV6-1 to TRBJ1-2; TRBD1 matches 7 bases. The CDR3 consists of 14 residues. The V segment lost 0 bases and the J segment 8 bases; nucleotides outside the gene matches: 6. Looked up from germline, CDR1 is MNHNS and CDR2 is SASEGT. The CDR3 DNA reads TGTGCCAGCAGTGAAGCTCTACAGGGGTCAGGCTACACCTTC. Translating gives CASSEALQGSGYTF.

The rearrangement uses TRBV7-2 and TRBJ2-7; 9 bases fit TRBD1. J gave up 5 bases and V 1 base, and 6 bases lay outside the gene matches. Germline V lookup: CDR1 SGHTA, CDR2 FQGNSA. The length of the CDR3 is 15 residues. Written as DNA, the CDR3 is TGTGCCAGCAGCTTAGACCTGGGACAGGGAGACGAGCAGTACTTC. Amino acid sequence: CASSLDLGQGDEQYF.

The genes are TRBV5-3 and TRBJ1-2; no clear D. TRBV5-3 qualifies as an ORF whose function is uncertain. V was shortened by 2 bases and J by 5 bases, with 13 bases between the two germline ends. The CDR3 covers 14 residues. CDR3 protein: CARSFGEGRYGYTF. The CDR3 nucleotides read TGTGCCAGAAGCTTCGGGGAGGGCAGGTATGGCTACACCTTC.

This sequence joins TRBV7-9 and TRBJ2-1, with TRBD2 matching 7 bases. Losses at the gene ends were 4 bases for V and 6 bases for J; bases not matched to a gene: 9. Per germline, CDR1 SEHNR and CDR2 FQNEAQ (reference sequence). CDR3 length: 15 residues. CDR3 protein: CASSSRGVVGNEQFF. The CDR3 bases are TGTGCCAGCAGCTCCCGGGGGGTAGTGGGCAATGAGCAGTTCTTC.

The rearrangement links TRBV19 to TRBJ1-2; 9 bases fit TRBD1. From germline, CDR1 is LNHDA and CDR2 SQIVND (reference sequence). Germline trimming cut 6 bases from V and 4 bases from J; bases unmatched to any gene: 6. The CDR3 spans 14 residues. The CDR3 DNA reads as TGTGCCAGTAGGCAGACAGGGGGTATCTATGGCTACACCTTC. Translating gives CASRQTGGIYGYTF.

The chain joins TRBV2 to TRBJ2-1; TRBD2 agrees at 11 bases. J was trimmed by 8 bases and V by 4 bases; bases with no gene match: 7. The CDR3 runs 15 residues. CDR1 and CDR2 (germline): SNHLY, FYNNEI. CDR3: CASSATSGSIDEQFF. Here the CDR3 DNA reads TGTGCCAGCAGTGCAACTAGCGGGAGTATCGATGAGCAGTTCTTC.

The chain joins TRBV10-3 to TRBJ2-3; D remains ambiguous. With 3 bases removed from V and 5 bases from J, the gap between germline ends came to 15 bases. The length of the CDR3 is 15 residues. CDR1 ENHRY and CDR2 SYGVKD come from the germline V gene. The CDR3 protein is CAISDGQIIGDTQYF. CDR3 nucleotide sequence: TGTGCCATCAGTGATGGGCAGATCATTGGAGATACGCAGTATTTT.

This rearrangement joins TRBV5-1 to TRBJ2-4; 11 bases line up with TRBD2. V trimming: 4 bases; J trimming: 0 bases; junction bases outside the gene matches: 9. Germline V lookup: CDR1 SGHRS, CDR2 YFSETQ. The CDR3 consists of 18 residues. The CDR3 sequence: CASSPQGTSGIAKNIQYF. DNA of the CDR3: TGCGCCAGCAGCCCCCAGGGGACTAGCGGTATAGCCAAAAACATTCAGTACTTC.

The V call is TRBV11-3, the J call TRBJ2-1; 13 bases agree with TRBD2. The length of the CDR3 is 16 residues. V trimming: 1 base; J trimming: 4 bases; junction bases outside the gene matches: 1. Looked up from germline, CDR1 is SGHNT and CDR2 is YENEEA. The CDR3, as DNA: TGTGCCAGCAGCTTAGGACTAGCGGGAGGATACAATGAGCAGTTCTTC. Its protein product is CASSLGLAGGYNEQFF.

This sequence joins TRBV2 and TRBJ2-2; TRBD1 matches at 8 bases. This CDR3 is 15 amino acids long. Trimming took 9 bases from V and 5 from J; bases not matched to a gene: 11. Germline assignment: CDR1 SNHLY and CDR2 FYNNEI. This CDR3 is CASTMRTGTTGELFF. The CDR3 nucleotides are TGTGCCAGTACCATGCGGACAGGGACAACCGGGGAGCTGTTTTTT.

The V call is TRBV5-1, the J call TRBJ1-1; D ambiguous. Germline CDR1 is SGHRS and CDR2 is YFSETQ. CDR3 size: 14 residues. The V end lost 6 bases, the J end lost 1 base, and 13 bases lay between the germline ends. The CDR3 nucleotides read TGCGCCAGCATCGAGGGCACCGCGAACACTGAAGCTTTCTTT. Encoded protein: CASIEGTANTEAFF.

The genes are TRBV10-3 and TRBJ2-7; 8 bases are shared with TRBD2. Trimming cost V 9 bases and J 5 bases; bases outside gene matches: 12. The CDR3 has 14 residues. Per the germline V gene, CDR1 is ENHRY and CDR2 is SYGVKD. CDR3 amino acids: CAIMGSGGGDEQYF. CDR3 nucleotides: TGTGCCATAATGGGATCGGGGGGGGGCGACGAGCAGTACTTC.

This chain links TRBV10-3 with TRBJ2-2, with D perhaps matching TRBD2 (6 bases). CDR3 length equals 14 residues. CDR1 is ENHRY, CDR2 SYGVKD, per germline. V was shortened by 11 bases and J by 5 bases, with 18 bases between the two germline ends. CDR3 bases: TGTGCCGCGCTGGTTTCCGGGGGAACCGGGGAGCTGTTTTTT. Its protein is CAALVSGGTGELFF.

The chain couples TRBV5-4 to TRBJ2-3; possible D gene TRBD2, 6 bases. This CDR3 region has 14 residues. Germline CDR1 SGHNT, CDR2 YYREEE (reference sequence). V was pared by 3 bases and J by 2 bases, with 10 bases between. In nucleotides, the CDR3 is TGTGCCAGCAGCTCGACTAGAGACACAGATACGCAGTATTTT. It yields the protein CASSSTRDTDTQYF.

The chain is built from TRBV28 and TRBJ2-7; tentatively, D is TRBD1 (6 bases). This CDR3 has 12 amino acids. CDR1 and CDR2 from the germline V gene are MDHEN and SYDVKM. Trimming removed 8 bases at V and 2 bases at J, with 10 bases between. The CDR3 DNA reads TGTGCCAGCGCCACAGGGCCCTACGAGCAGTACTTC. This encodes CASATGPYEQYF.

The chain uses TRBV5-4 and TRBJ1-6; D is unclear. Germline lookup yields CDR1 SGHNT and CDR2 YYREEE (reference sequence). The CDR3 contains 14 residues. V dropped 1 base and J dropped 7 bases, with 9 bases sitting between them. CDR3 coding DNA: TGTGCCAGCAGCTTGACAGCAACCAATTCACCCCTCCACTTT. Translation gives CASSLTATNSPLHF.

The chain couples TRBV7-8 to TRBJ2-7; 8 bases fit TRBD2. CDR3 length: 14 amino acids. Losses at the gene ends were 2 bases for V and 0 bases for J; bases not matched to a gene: 0. Per the germline V gene, CDR1 is SGHVS and CDR2 is FQNEAQ. Here the CDR3 reads CASSLSGSSYEQYF. In nucleotides, the CDR3 is TGTGCCAGCAGCTTAAGCGGGAGCTCCTACGAGCAGTACTTC.